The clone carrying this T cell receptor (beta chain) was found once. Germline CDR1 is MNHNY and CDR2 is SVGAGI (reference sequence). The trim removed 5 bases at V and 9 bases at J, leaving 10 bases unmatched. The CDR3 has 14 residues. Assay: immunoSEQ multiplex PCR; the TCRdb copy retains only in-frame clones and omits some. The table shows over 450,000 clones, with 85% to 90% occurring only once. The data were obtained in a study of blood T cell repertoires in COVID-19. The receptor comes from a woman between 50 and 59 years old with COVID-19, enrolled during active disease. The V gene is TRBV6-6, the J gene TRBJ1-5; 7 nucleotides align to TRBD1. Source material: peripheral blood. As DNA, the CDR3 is TGTGCCAGCAGTCCGGAGGACAGGCCCCGGCCCCAGCATTTT. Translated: CASSPEDRPRPQHF.